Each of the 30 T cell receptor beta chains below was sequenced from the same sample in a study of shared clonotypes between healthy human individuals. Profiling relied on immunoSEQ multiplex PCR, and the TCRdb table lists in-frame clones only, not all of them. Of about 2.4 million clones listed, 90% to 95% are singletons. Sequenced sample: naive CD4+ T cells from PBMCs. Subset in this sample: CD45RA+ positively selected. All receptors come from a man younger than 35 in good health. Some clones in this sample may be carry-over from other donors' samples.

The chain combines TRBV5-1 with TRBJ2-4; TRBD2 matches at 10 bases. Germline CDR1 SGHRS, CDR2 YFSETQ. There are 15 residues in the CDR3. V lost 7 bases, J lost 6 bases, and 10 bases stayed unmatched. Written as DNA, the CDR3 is TGCGCCAGCGCCTCTCTAGCGGGAGTCGGAAACATTCAGTACTTC. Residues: CASASLAGVGNIQYF.

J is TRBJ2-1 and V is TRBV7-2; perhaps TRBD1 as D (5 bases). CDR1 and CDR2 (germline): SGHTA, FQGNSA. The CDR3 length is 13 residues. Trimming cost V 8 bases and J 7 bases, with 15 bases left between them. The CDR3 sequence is CASRDSAVNEQFF. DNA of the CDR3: TGTGCCAGCCGTGACAGCGCGGTAAATGAGCAGTTCTTC.

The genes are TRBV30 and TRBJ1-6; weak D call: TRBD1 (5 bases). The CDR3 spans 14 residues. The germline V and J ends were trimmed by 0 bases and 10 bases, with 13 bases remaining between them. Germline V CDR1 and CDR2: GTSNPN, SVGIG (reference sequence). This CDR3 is CAWSVGRGGSPLHF. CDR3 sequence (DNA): TGTGCCTGGAGTGTGGGGAGGGGAGGCTCACCCCTCCACTTT.

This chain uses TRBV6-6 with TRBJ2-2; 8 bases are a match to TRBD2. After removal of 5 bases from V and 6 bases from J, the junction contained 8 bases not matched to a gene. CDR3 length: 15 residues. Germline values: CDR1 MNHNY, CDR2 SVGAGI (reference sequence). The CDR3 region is CASSISGEGAGELFF. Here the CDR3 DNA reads TGTGCCAGCAGTATTAGCGGGGAAGGGGCCGGGGAGCTGTTTTTT.

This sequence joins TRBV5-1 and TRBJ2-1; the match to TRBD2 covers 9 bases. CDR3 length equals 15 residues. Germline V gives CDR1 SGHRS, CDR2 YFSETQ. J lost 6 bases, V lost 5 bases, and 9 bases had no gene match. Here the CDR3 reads CASSFSASGINEQFF. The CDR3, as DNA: TGCGCCAGCAGTTTTTCGGCTAGCGGGATCAATGAGCAGTTCTTC.

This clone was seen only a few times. CDR3 DNA: TGTGCCAGCTCAGGGGTTGGAGGGAACACTGAAGCTTTCTTT. Protein: CASSGVGGNTEAFF. This chain uses TRBV18 with TRBJ1-1; D is ambiguous. The CDR3 is 14 residues long. V lost 5 bases and J 1 base, leaving 11 bases between the germline ends. The germline V gene has CDR1 KGHSH and CDR2 LQKENI.

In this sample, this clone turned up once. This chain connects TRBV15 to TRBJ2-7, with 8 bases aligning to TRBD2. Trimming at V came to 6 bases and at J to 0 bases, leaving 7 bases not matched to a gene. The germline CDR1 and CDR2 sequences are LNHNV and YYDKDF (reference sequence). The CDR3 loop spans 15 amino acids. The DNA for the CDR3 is TGTGCCACCAGGCTGGCGGGAGGCCCCTCCTACGAGCAGTACTTC. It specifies CATRLAGGPSYEQYF. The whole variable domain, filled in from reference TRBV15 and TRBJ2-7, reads DAMVIQNPRYQVTQFGKPVTLSCSQTLNHNVMYWYQQKSSQAPKLLFHYYDKDFNNEADTPDNFQSRRPNTSFCFLDIRSPGLGDTAMYLCATRLAGGPSYEQYFGPGTRLTVT.

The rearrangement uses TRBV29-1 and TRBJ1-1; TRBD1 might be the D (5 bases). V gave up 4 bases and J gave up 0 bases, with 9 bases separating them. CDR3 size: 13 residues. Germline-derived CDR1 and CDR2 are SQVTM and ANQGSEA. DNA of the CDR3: TGCAGCGTTGGAGAGGACATGAACACTGAAGCTTTCTTT. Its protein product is CSVGEDMNTEAFF.

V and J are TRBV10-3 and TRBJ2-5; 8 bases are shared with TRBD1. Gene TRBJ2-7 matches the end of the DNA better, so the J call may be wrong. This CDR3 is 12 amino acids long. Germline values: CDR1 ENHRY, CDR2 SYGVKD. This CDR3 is CATGTGVYEQYF. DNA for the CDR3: TGTGCCACCGGGACAGGCGTCTACGAGCAGTACTTC.

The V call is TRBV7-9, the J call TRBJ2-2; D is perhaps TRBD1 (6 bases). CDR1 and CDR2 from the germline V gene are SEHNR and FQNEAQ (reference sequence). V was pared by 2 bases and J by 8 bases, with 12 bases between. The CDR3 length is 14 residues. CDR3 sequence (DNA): TGTGCCAGCAGCTTACCTACAGGGACGGGGGAGCTGTTTTTT. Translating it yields CASSLPTGTGELFF.

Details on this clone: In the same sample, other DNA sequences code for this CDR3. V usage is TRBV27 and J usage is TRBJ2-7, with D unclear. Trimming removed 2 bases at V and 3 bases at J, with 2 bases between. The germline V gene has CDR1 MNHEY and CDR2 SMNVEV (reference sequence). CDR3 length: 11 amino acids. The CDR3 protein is CASSLGYEQYF. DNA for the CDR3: TGTGCCAGCAGTTTAGGCTACGAGCAGTACTTC.

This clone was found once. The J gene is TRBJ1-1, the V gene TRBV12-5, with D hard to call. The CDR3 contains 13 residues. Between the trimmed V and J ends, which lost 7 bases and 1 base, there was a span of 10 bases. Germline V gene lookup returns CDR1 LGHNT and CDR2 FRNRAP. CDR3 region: CASVRGQNTEAFF. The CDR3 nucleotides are TGTGCTAGTGTTCGGGGTCAGAACACTGAAGCTTTCTTT.

DNA of the CDR3: TGTGCCAGCAGCTTCCCGCGGGATACGCAGTATTTT. Protein: CASSFPRDTQYF. The chain joins TRBV11-3 to TRBJ2-3; no clear D. The CDR3 sequence is 12 residues long. Trimming stripped 3 bases from V and 6 bases from J, with 7 bases between. From germline, CDR1 is SGHNT and CDR2 YENEEA.

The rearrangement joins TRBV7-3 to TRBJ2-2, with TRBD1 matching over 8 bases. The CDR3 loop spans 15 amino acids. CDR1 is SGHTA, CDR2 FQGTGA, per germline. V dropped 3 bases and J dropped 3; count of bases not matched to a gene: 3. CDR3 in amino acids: CASSFGQGDTGELFF. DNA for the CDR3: TGTGCCAGCAGCTTTGGACAGGGTGACACCGGGGAGCTGTTTTTT.

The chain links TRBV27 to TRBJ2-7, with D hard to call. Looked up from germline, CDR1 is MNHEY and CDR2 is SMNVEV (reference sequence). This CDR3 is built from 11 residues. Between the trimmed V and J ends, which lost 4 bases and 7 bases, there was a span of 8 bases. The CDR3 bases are TGTGCCAGCAGTTCCGGGTGGGAGCAGTACTTC. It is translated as CASSSGWEQYF.

DNA for the CDR3: TGTGCCAGTAGCAGGTTATGGTGGGGGAGTAATCAGCCCCAGCATTTT. This encodes CASSRLWWGSNQPQHF. The chain uses TRBV19 and TRBJ1-5, with D perhaps TRBD1 (5 bases). V lost 6 bases to trimming and J lost 4 bases, with 19 bases between them. This CDR3 has 16 amino acids. Germline CDR1 reads LNHDA; CDR2 reads SQIVND (reference sequence).

The chain's CDR3 is CASSRLGGLGETQYF. CDR3 nucleotides: TGCGCCAGCAGCCGGCTCGGGGGGCTGGGAGAGACCCAGTACTTC. The rearrangement joins TRBV5-1 to TRBJ2-5; tentative D call: TRBD2 (7 bases). This CDR3 region has 15 residues. Germline V gene sequence: CDR1 SGHRS, CDR2 YFSETQ. Trimming took off 4 bases at V and 4 bases at J, with 17 bases between the two ends.

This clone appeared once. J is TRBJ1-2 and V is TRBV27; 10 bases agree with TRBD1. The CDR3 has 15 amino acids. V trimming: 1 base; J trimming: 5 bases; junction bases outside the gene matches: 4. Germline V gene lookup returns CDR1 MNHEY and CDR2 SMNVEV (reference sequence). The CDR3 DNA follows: TGTGCCAGCAGTTTATGGGGACAGGGGTATTATGGCTACACCTTC. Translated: CASSLWGQGYYGYTF.

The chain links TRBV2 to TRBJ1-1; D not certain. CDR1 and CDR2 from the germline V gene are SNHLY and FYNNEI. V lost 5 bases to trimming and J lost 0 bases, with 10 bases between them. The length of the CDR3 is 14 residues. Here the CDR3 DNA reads TGTGCCAGCAGTTTACAGTCCATGAACACTGAAGCTTTCTTT. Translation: CASSLQSMNTEAFF.

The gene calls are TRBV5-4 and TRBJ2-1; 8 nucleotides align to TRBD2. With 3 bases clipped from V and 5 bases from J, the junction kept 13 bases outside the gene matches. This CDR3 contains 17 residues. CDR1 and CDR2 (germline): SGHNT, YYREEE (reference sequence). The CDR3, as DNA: TGTGCCAGCAGCTCCCCCTCAAGCGGGAGTGGGAACAATGAGCAGTTCTTC. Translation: CASSSPSSGSGNNEQFF.

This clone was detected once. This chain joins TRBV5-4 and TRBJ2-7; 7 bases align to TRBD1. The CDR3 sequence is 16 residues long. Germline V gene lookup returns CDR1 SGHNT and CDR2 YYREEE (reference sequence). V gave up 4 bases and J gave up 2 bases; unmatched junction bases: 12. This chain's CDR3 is CASSAPELGGAYEQYF. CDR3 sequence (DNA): TGTGCCAGCAGCGCCCCCGAACTAGGGGGCGCCTACGAGCAGTACTTC.

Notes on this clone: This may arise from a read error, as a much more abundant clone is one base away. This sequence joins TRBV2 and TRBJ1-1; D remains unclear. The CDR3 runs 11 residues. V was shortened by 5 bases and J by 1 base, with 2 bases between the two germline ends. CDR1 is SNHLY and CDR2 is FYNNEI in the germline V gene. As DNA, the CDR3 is TGTGCCAGCAGTTCGAACACTGAAGCTTTCTTT. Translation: CASSSNTEAFF.

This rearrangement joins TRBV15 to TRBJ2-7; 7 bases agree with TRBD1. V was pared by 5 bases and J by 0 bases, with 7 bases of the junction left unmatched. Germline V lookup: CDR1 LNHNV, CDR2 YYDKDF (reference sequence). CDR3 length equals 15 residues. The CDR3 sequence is CATSLETGSSYEQYF. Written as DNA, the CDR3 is TGTGCCACCAGCTTGGAGACAGGGTCCTCCTACGAGCAGTACTTC.

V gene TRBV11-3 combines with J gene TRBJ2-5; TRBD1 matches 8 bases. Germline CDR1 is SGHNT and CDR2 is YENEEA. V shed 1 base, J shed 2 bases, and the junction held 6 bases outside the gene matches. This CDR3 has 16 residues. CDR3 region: CASSLGLQGVQETQYF. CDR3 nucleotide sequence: TGTGCCAGCAGCTTAGGGCTACAGGGGGTACAAGAGACCCAGTACTTC.

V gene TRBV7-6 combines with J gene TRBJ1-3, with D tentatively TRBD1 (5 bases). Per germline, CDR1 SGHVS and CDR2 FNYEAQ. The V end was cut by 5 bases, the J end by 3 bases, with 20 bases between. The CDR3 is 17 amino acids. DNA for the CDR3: TGTGCCAGCAGCCCGCAGCCCCCCAGGGTCAGTGGAAACACCATATATTTT. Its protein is CASSPQPPRVSGNTIYF.

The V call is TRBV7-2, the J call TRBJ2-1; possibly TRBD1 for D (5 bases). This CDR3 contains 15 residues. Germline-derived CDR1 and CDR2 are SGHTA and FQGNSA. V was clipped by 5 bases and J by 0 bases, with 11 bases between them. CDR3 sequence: CASSRQTSSYNEQFF. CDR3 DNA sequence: TGTGCCAGCAGCCGACAGACGAGCTCCTACAATGAGCAGTTCTTC.

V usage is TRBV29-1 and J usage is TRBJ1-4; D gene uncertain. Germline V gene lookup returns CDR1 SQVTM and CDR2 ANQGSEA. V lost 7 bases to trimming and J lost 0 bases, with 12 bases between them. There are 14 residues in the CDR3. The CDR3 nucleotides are TGCAGCGGTCACACGGGAGCAACTAATGAAAAACTGTTTTTT. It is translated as CSGHTGATNEKLFF.

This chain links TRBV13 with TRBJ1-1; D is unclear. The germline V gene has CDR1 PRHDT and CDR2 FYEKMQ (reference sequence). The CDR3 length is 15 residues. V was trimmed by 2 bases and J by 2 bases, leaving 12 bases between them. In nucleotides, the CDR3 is TGTGCCAGCAGCTTAAAAGGGATGGGAAACACTGAAGCTTTCTTT. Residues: CASSLKGMGNTEAFF. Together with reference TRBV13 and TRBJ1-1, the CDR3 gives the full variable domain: AAGVIQSPRHLIKEKRETATLKCYPIPRHDTVYWYQQGPGQDPQFLISFYEKMQSDKGSIPDRFSAQQFSDYHSELNMSSLELGDSALYFCASSLKGMGNTEAFFGQGTRLTVV.

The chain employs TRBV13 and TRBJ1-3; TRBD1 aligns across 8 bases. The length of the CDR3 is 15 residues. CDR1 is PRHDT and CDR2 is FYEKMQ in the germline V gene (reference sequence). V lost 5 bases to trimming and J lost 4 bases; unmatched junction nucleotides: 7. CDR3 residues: CASSVDRGYGNTIYF. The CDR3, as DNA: TGTGCCAGCAGCGTCGACAGGGGTTACGGAAACACCATATATTTT.

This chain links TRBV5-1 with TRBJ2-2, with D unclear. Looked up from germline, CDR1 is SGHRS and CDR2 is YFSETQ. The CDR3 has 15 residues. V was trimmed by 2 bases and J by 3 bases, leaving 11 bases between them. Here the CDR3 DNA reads TGCGCCAGCAGCTTTCGGGTGTTGGACACCGGGGAGCTGTTTTTT. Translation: CASSFRVLDTGELFF.